This TCR beta chain was sequenced during a study of type 1 and type 2 diabetes patients. Of note for this clonotype: This CDR3 is missing its conserved last phenylalanine or tryptophan, likely due to a read error.

The CDR3 has 14 amino acids. Germline V CDR1 and CDR2: MNHNS, SASEGT. The germline V and J ends were trimmed by 8 bases and 7 bases, with 17 bases remaining between them. PCR was run on genomic DNA. A primer set of 30 forward and 13 reverse primers amplified the CDR3. TCRdb independently ran MiXCR on the multiplex PCR reads; one entry per CDR3 protein. The sample lists 250,000 or so distinct CDR3 sequences; over 45% were seen once. The V and J genes are TRBV6-1 and TRBJ1-4; maybe TRBD1 (5 bases). The sequenced material came from peripheral blood mononuclear cells (PBMCs). This clonotype was obtained from a man aged 18 to 30 with type 2 diabetes. The CDR3 DNA follows: TGTGCCAGCTCCATCGCAGGGTTTGGTGAAAAACTGTTTTAT. It translates to CASSIAGFGEKLFY.